This TCR beta chain was sequenced for a study of vaccination effects on CD4 cells after COVID-19. Trimming removed 6 bases from V and 1 base from J, with 15 bases in between. Germline V gene sequence: CDR1 MNHEY, CDR2 SVGAGI. The CDR3 runs to 15 residues. ViraFEST assay sequencing came after antigen-specific CD4+ T cells were expanded with viral peptide pools. It was after around eleven days of culture that CD4+ T cells were isolated. Nucleocapsid antibodies stayed negative before and after vaccination, showing no earlier SARS-CoV-2 infection. Sequencing used immunoSEQ multiplex PCR; TCRdb keeps in-frame clones, though not all of them. In the table there are roughly 50,000 clones, about four fifths of which are singletons. As for this clone: Its antigen is undetermined.

The source of this sequence is a human donor who received a COVID-19 vaccine. The chain uses TRBV6-5 and TRBJ1-2, with unresolved D. This specimen consisted of CD4+ T cells from PBMCs cultured with HCoV-OC43 spike peptides, obtained before COVID-19 vaccination. Subset noted: HCoV-OC43 spike overlapping peptide pool stimulation. CDR3 region: CASSGRTVGNYGYTF. CDR3 nucleotide sequence: TGTGCCAGCAGCGGACGGACCGTCGGTAACTATGGCTACACCTTC.